These T cell receptor beta chains were read from a single sample in a study of CD8 T cells in ankylosing spondylitis. TCRdb re-derived calls from the 5' RACE reads in MiXCR, one entry per CDR3 protein. This table holds a few hundred thousand distinct CDR3 sequences, around 16% found once. What was sequenced was blood, either unsorted or a sorted T cell fraction (not recorded which). The source is a male donor with ankylosing spondylitis. CDR3s include the opening cysteine and the closing phenylalanine or tryptophan. The D gene is left open where the match is weak. Clone size is shown for a subset of rows, as once, few, many or a class of expanded clone.

j_call	clone_size	v_call	d_call	cdr3_aa	cdr3_nt
TRBJ2-5	NA	TRBV10-3	TRBD1	CAIRDRAGFGETQYF	TGTGCCATCAGGGACAGGGCGGGTTTTGGGGAGACCCAGTACTTC
TRBJ1-3	NA	TRBV12-3/TRBV12-4	NA	CASSLKGASGNTIYF	TGTGCCAGCAGTTTAAAGGGTGCCTCTGGAAACACCATATATTTT
TRBJ2-1	few	TRBV20-1	TRBD2	CSPYPTSGGNNEQFF	TGCAGTCCTTACCCGACTAGCGGGGGAAACAATGAGCAGTTCTTC
TRBJ2-1	NA	TRBV4-1	TRBD2	CASSHEPGLAGSYNEQFF	TGCGCCAGCAGCCATGAACCGGGTCTAGCGGGATCCTACAATGAGCAGTTCTTC
TRBJ2-1	NA	TRBV6-2/TRBV6-3	NA	CASSYRGAGEQFF	TGTGCCAGCAGTTACCGGGGGGCTGGTGAGCAGTTCTTC
TRBJ2-3	NA	TRBV6-2/TRBV6-3	NA	CASSPGWASTDTQYF	TGTGCCAGCAGTCCAGGATGGGCTAGCACAGATACGCAGTATTTT
TRBJ2-7	few	TRBV5-6	TRBD2	CASSVGLPGYEQYF	TGTGCCAGCAGCGTGGGACTACCCGGCTACGAGCAGTACTTC
TRBJ1-3	NA	TRBV4-1	NA	CASSQFNDPGNTIYF	TGCGCCAGCAGCCAATTCAATGATCCTGGAAACACCATATATTTT
TRBJ1-3	NA	TRBV27	NA	CASSPRSGNTIYF	TGTGCCAGCAGTCCTCGGTCGGGAAACACCATATATTTT
TRBJ1-5	few	TRBV20-1	NA	CSAVPPVGSQPQQF	TGCAGTGCTGTACCCCCGGTGGGGAGTCAGCCCCAGCAATTT
TRBJ2-7	NA	TRBV27	TRBD2	CASSFTLAGGSSSYEQYF	TGTGCCAGCAGTTTTACCCTAGCGGGGGGGTCGAGCTCCTACGAGCAGTACTTC
TRBJ2-1	few	TRBV5-1	TRBD2	CASSRTSGIEEQFF	TGCGCCAGCAGTAGGACTAGCGGGATAGAGGAGCAGTTCTTC
TRBJ1-6	NA	TRBV4-1	TRBD1	CTSSQDQGTGYSPLHF	TGCACCAGCAGCCAAGATCAGGGGACAGGTTATTCACCCCTCCACTTT
TRBJ2-7	NA	TRBV3-1	NA	CASSHGLSPLEQYF	TGTGCCAGCAGCCACGGGCTCTCGCCCCTGGAGCAGTACTTC
TRBJ1-1	few	TRBV25-1	TRBD1	CASSEKDRVNTEAFF	TGTGCCAGCAGTGAAAAGGACAGGGTGAACACTGAAGCTTTCTTT
TRBJ1-2	few	TRBV4-3	NA	CASSQEGQGDGYTF	TGCGCCAGCAGCCAAGAAGGCCAGGGTGATGGCTACACCTTC
TRBJ2-7	NA	TRBV27	TRBD1	CASIGDRGHEQYF	TGTGCCAGCATTGGAGACAGGGGGCACGAGCAGTACTTC
TRBJ2-5	NA	TRBV7-8	NA	CASSFRVRLTGEETQYF	TGTGCCAGCAGCTTTCGGGTCCGACTCACAGGAGAGGAGACCCAGTACTTC
TRBJ2-2	NA	TRBV7-6	NA	CASSFDSGGRDTGELFF	TGTGCCAGCAGCTTCGACTCGGGGGGCCGGGACACCGGGGAGCTGTTTTTT
TRBJ2-2	NA	TRBV11-2	NA	CASSFLGGGTPNTGELFF	TGTGCCAGCAGCTTTCTCGGGGGCGGGACACCGAACACCGGGGAGCTGTTTTTT
TRBJ2-1	few	TRBV12-3/TRBV12-4	TRBD2	CASSPLAGGPPYNEQFF	TGTGCCAGCAGTCCACTAGCGGGAGGCCCCCCCTACAATGAGCAGTTCTTC
TRBJ2-2	few	TRBV27	NA	CASSSEAGELFF	TGTGCCAGCAGTTCTGAGGCCGGGGAGCTGTTTTTT
TRBJ1-1	many	TRBV12-3/TRBV12-4	NA	CASINYGRVGNTEAFF	TGTGCCAGCATCAACTATGGTCGGGTGGGGAACACTGAAGCTTTCTTT
TRBJ2-7	NA	TRBV6-1	NA	CASSEQGRAYEQYF	TGTGCCAGCAGTGAGCAGGGACGGGCCTACGAGCAGTACTTC
TRBJ2-7	NA	TRBV12-3/TRBV12-4	NA	CASSGGTDNSYEQYF	TGTGCCAGCAGTGGGGGGACAGATAACTCCTACGAGCAGTACTTC
TRBJ1-2	few	TRBV4-3	NA	CASSQDRSGNYGYAF	TGCGCCAGCAGCCAAGATCGGTCCGGTAACTATGGCTACGCCTTC
TRBJ1-1	few	TRBV6-5	NA	CASSYVREGGENEAFF	TGTGCCAGCAGTTATGTGAGGGAGGGCGGTGAGAATGAAGCTTTCTTT
TRBJ2-1	NA	TRBV7-9	NA	CASSLAMSINEQFF	TGTGCCAGCAGCTTAGCGATGAGCATCAATGAGCAGTTCTTC
TRBJ2-3	few	TRBV6-1	NA	CATRVADTQYF	TGTGCCACAAGGGTCGCAGATACGCAGTATTTT